Below are 21 T cell receptor beta chains sequenced from a single sample in a study of T cells in Graves' hyperthyroidism and ophthalmopathy. The TCR beta CDR3 regions underwent amplification using RNA transcripts as the source. With the HTBI primer set, the TCR CDR3 went through a first round of RT-PCR. TCRdb fed the multiplex PCR reads into MiXCR, producing one record per CDR3 protein. The data contain more than 500,000 distinct CDR3 sequences, about 15% of them singletons. The sequenced sample was blood. The origin of the receptors is a woman aged 35 to 49 with Graves' ophthalmopathy.

This clonotype was picked up many times. The chain carries TRBV6-1 and TRBJ2-7; 9 bases fit TRBD1. This CDR3 has 15 amino acids. The germline gives CDR1 MNHNS, CDR2 SASEGT. The junction had 9 bases not matched to a gene; V was cut back by 7 bases and J by 2 bases. The CDR3 bases are TGTGCCAGCATCAACCGGGACAGGGCCACCTACGAGCAGTACTTC. Its protein is CASINRDRATYEQYF.

This chain joins TRBV11-1 and TRBJ1-1; D is uncertain. The CDR3 is 13 residues long. CDR1 and CDR2 (germline): SGHAT, FQDESV (reference sequence). Between the trimmed V and J ends, which lost 7 bases and 1 base, there was a span of 10 bases. Here the CDR3 DNA reads TGTGCCAGCACTGTGCAGGAGAACACTGAAGCTTTCTTT. This codes for CASTVQENTEAFF.

This clonotype was seen at least ten times. V usage is TRBV27 and J usage is TRBJ2-7, with TRBD1 matching 8 bases. Losses at the gene ends were 3 bases for V and 3 bases for J; bases not matched to a gene: 10. The germline V gene has CDR1 MNHEY and CDR2 SMNVEV (reference sequence). The CDR3 consists of 16 residues. The CDR3 coding sequence is TGTGCCAGCAGTTTCCACGGACAGGGCGGGGTCTACGAGCAGTACTTC. This codes for CASSFHGQGGVYEQYF.

The V and J genes are TRBV27 and TRBJ2-7; 9 bases map to TRBD1. The CDR3 runs to 12 residues. V lost 8 bases, J lost 5 bases, and 4 bases stayed unmatched. Germline assignment: CDR1 MNHEY and CDR2 SMNVEV (reference sequence). The CDR3 DNA reads TGTGCCAGCGGACAGGGGCGGGACGAGCAGTACTTC. Its protein is CASGQGRDEQYF.

V and J are TRBV15 and TRBJ1-2; D not certain. V lost 0 bases and J 2 bases, leaving 7 bases between the germline ends. In germline, CDR1 is LNHNV, CDR2 YYDKDF (reference sequence). The CDR3 totals 14 residues. CDR3 region: CATSRDGRNYGYTF. CDR3 nucleotides: TGTGCCACCAGCAGAGACGGCAGAAACTATGGCTACACCTTC.

In its sample, this clonotype was seen many times. This rearrangement joins TRBV6-1 to TRBJ2-7, with D perhaps matching TRBD2 (6 bases). Per germline, CDR1 MNHNS and CDR2 SASEGT. The CDR3 extends over 14 amino acids. Trimming stripped 8 bases from V and 0 bases from J, with 14 bases between. DNA for the CDR3: TGTGCCAGCCACCGGGAGCAAAGCTCCTACGAGCAGTACTTC. It is translated as CASHREQSSYEQYF.

This clonotype appeared many times. The chain combines TRBV5-1 with TRBJ1-5; D is possibly TRBD1 (6 bases). The germline CDR1 and CDR2 sequences are SGHRS and YFSETQ. Trimming removed 5 bases from V and 6 bases from J, with 15 bases in between. The CDR3 totals 14 residues. The CDR3 spells CASSYEGGGQPQHF. The DNA of the CDR3 is TGCGCCAGCAGTTACGAGGGGGGGGGTCAGCCCCAGCATTTT.

The chain combines TRBV30 with TRBJ2-7; 8 bases map to TRBD2. The CDR3 extends over 14 amino acids. From germline, CDR1 is GTSNPN and CDR2 SVGIG (reference sequence). Trimming cost V 3 bases and J 2 bases; bases outside gene matches: 6. This CDR3 is CAWSLLAAPYEQYF. The CDR3 DNA reads TGTGCCTGGAGCCTACTAGCGGCACCCTACGAGCAGTACTTC.

There are many counts of this clonotype. J is TRBJ2-7 and V is TRBV6-1, with D uncertain. V was clipped by 6 bases and J by 2 bases, with 14 bases between them. The CDR3 consists of 14 residues. Germline V gives CDR1 MNHNS, CDR2 SASEGT. The CDR3 spells CASRTSGSPYEQYF. Here the CDR3 DNA reads TGTGCCAGCAGGACCAGTGGGTCCCCCTACGAGCAGTACTTC.

The table lists this clonotype with many counts. The V and J genes are TRBV11-2 and TRBJ2-7; TRBD1 agrees at 7 bases. The CDR3 is 14 residues long. Trimming removed 3 bases from V and 0 bases from J; junction bases left unmatched: 2. Germline values: CDR1 SGHAT, CDR2 FQNNGV. CDR3 sequence: CASSFDRVSYEQYF. The CDR3, as DNA: TGTGCCAGCAGCTTTGACAGGGTCTCCTACGAGCAGTACTTC. Using reference TRBV11-2 and TRBJ2-7 for the parts outside the CDR3, the full variable domain is EAGVAQSPRYKIIEKRQSVAFWCNPISGHATLYWYQQILGQGPKLLIQFQNNGVVDDSQLPKDRFSAERLKGVDSTLKIQPAKLEDSAVYLCASSFDRVSYEQYFGPGTRLTVT.

The V call is TRBV6-2 or TRBV6-3, the J call TRBJ1-2; no clear D gene. The CDR3 sequence is 14 residues long. Germline CDR1 is MNHEY and CDR2 is SVGEGT. V shed 0 bases and J shed 4 bases, with 9 bases lying between them. CDR3: CASSYSYGGYGYTF. The CDR3 coding sequence is TGTGCCAGCAGTTACTCGTATGGTGGCTATGGCTACACCTTC.

This clonotype was counted between two and nine times. A junction boundary mismatches the germline segment, possibly from a read error. This chain connects TRBV6-5 to TRBJ1-1; 8 bases fit TRBD1. This CDR3 region has 14 residues. Looked up from germline, CDR1 is MNHEY and CDR2 is SVGAGI. This CDR3 is CASSWDRRITGAFF. CDR3 coding DNA: TGTGCCAGCAGTTGGGACAGGAGAATCACTGGAGCTTTCTTT.

This clonotype was recorded at least ten times. V and J are TRBV9 and TRBJ2-5; possible D gene TRBD2, 6 bases. The CDR3 length is 17 residues. Trimming stripped 4 bases from V and 1 base from J, with 20 bases between. CDR1 is SGDLS, CDR2 YYNGEE, per germline. In DNA, the CDR3 is TGTGCCAGCAGCCCAAGACTAGTGGGAGAGGGCCAAGAGACCCAGTACTTC. Its protein is CASSPRLVGEGQETQYF.

This clonotype was seen ten or more times. The chain uses TRBV20-1 and TRBJ1-2, with D uncertain. Trimming removed 0 bases from V and 0 bases from J, with 14 bases in between. The length of the CDR3 is 16 residues. Germline V gene sequence: CDR1 DFQATT, CDR2 SNEGSKA (reference sequence). CDR3 coding DNA: TGCAGTGCTAGAGATCCGGGTGCTTTGGCTAACTATGGCTACACCTTC. Encoded protein: CSARDPGALANYGYTF.

This clonotype has at least ten counts. This rearrangement joins TRBV20-1 to TRBJ1-1; D unclear. This CDR3 is built from 14 residues. Germline CDR1 reads DFQATT; CDR2 reads SNEGSKA (reference sequence). With 6 bases removed from V and 0 bases from J, the gap between germline ends came to 14 bases. The CDR3 DNA reads as TGCAGTGCGTTCTTGACATCCATGAACACTGAAGCTTTCTTT. Its translation is CSAFLTSMNTEAFF.

This clonotype was detected many times. This chain uses TRBV19 with TRBJ1-1; D unclear. The CDR3 has 13 residues. Trimming removed 3 bases from V and 4 bases from J, with 9 bases in between. From germline, CDR1 is LNHDA and CDR2 SQIVND (reference sequence). CDR3 loop: CASSMTGSTEAFF. CDR3 in DNA: TGTGCCAGTAGTATGACTGGCAGCACTGAAGCTTTCTTT.

Many counts were recorded for this clonotype. The V and J genes are TRBV5-1 and TRBJ2-7; D unclear. This CDR3 contains 13 residues. The germline V gene encodes CDR1 SGHRS and CDR2 YFSETQ. The V end lost 0 bases, the J end lost 6 bases, and 10 bases lay between the germline ends. The CDR3 spells CASSLGRPGEQYF. CDR3 in DNA: TGCGCCAGCAGCTTGGGACGGCCGGGCGAGCAGTACTTC.

This clonotype was seen repeatedly, ten times or more. The chain joins TRBV6-1 to TRBJ1-2; 10 nucleotides align to TRBD1. This CDR3 region has 15 residues. The J segment lost 6 bases and the V segment lost 2 bases, leaving 6 bases of the junction unmatched. The germline CDR1 and CDR2 sequences are MNHNS and SASEGT. CDR3 sequence: CASSERPGTGDGYTF. The CDR3 DNA reads TGTGCCAGCAGTGAACGTCCCGGGACAGGGGATGGCTACACCTTC.

This clonotype was detected many times. This CDR3 is CASSYGTSGRGETQYF. For the CDR3, the DNA is TGTGCCAGCAGTTACGGGACTAGCGGGAGGGGAGAGACCCAGTACTTC. This chain connects TRBV6-2 or TRBV6-3 to TRBJ2-5; 16 nucleotides agree with TRBD2. Germline lookup yields CDR1 MNHEY and CDR2 SVGEGT. CDR3 length: 16 residues. V was pared by 2 bases and J by 4 bases, with 1 base of the junction left unmatched.

This clonotype was counted between two and nine times. The V and J genes are TRBV20-1 and TRBJ2-7; the D gene is possibly TRBD2 (6 bases). The CDR3 is made up of 12 amino acids. The germline V gene encodes CDR1 DFQATT and CDR2 SNEGSKA (reference sequence). V lost 3 bases to trimming and J lost 3 bases, with 9 bases between them. The CDR3 region has the DNA TGCAGTGCTAGCAAGGACTACTACGAGCAGTACTTC. Residues: CSASKDYYEQYF.

Many counts were recorded for this clonotype. V is TRBV28 and J is TRBJ2-7; 9 bases match TRBD1. After removal of 6 bases from V and 3 bases from J, the junction contained 12 bases not matched to a gene. Germline loops: CDR1 MDHEN, CDR2 SYDVKM. The CDR3 loop spans 16 amino acids. The CDR3 loop is CASSRVSGQGFYEQYF. Here the CDR3 DNA reads TGTGCCAGCAGCCGCGTGAGCGGACAGGGGTTCTACGAGCAGTACTTC.